This T cell receptor (beta chain) was observed in a study of regulatory and conventional T cells in RAG deficiency. General observations from the study: In Omenn syndrome, sorted "Tregs" may be peripherally activated cells. Patient subsets had shorter CDR3s; Omenn Treg-Tconv overlap exceeded 80%. Omenn syndrome and CID/AS patients had 85 to 100-fold fewer unique Treg TCR beta sequences, versus around 9.8-fold elsewhere.

With respect to this clone: Its antigen is still unknown.

The sorted regulatory T cells were CD4+, CD25-high and CD127-low, with genomic DNA sequenced. The length of the CDR3 is 14 residues. Losses at the gene ends were 7 bases for V and 10 bases for J; bases not matched to a gene: 8. Per the germline V gene, CDR1 is MNHNS and CDR2 is SASEGT. Measured with immunoSEQ multiplex PCR; TCRdb has only the in-frame clones, and not every one. The sample comprises tens of thousands of clones, about 90% of which are singletons, and over 0.75% rests with the top ten. These data are also associated with another study on regulatory T cells. From that report: Primers: 52 TRBV forward and 13 TRBJ reverse. Patient repertoires had restricted TRB V-J pairs and skewed V and J usage, most in Tregs.

The sample taken for sequencing was Tregs sorted from blood. This TCR was recovered from a human donor in good health. This chain connects TRBV6-1 to TRBJ1-6, with 9 bases lining up with TRBD1. CDR3 region: CASTRDRVRSPLHF. The CDR3 coding sequence is TGTGCCAGCACCCGGGACAGGGTGAGATCACCCCTCCACTTT.